Sequencing of this T cell receptor beta chain was carried out in a study of spatial heterogeneity in lung cancer. A unique molecular identifier was attached to every TCR cDNA molecule. TCRdb independently ran MiXCR on the 5' RACE reads; one entry per CDR3 protein. The data hold just under 95,000 distinct CDR3 sequences, with more than 10% observed a single time. The V end lost 4 bases, the J end lost 3 bases, and 7 bases lay between the germline ends. Germline CDR1 reads SNHLY; CDR2 reads FYNNEI. The CDR3 loop spans 12 amino acids. Study-wide findings and caveats: The appearance of ubiquitous expanded tumor TCRs in blood was greater at resection than follow-up.

This clonotype was seen a few times. Its antigen is unidentified. Described time point: sample taken at primary tumor resection. The donors comprised some 72 untreated early-stage non-small cell lung cancer patients. Whole RNA was taken from tumor, nontumor lung or frozen PBMC; it was then sequenced unsorted. The chain has TRBV2 and TRBJ2-7; D not certain. This sequence was found in a male donor with early-stage non-small cell lung cancer. The starting material was PBMCs, obtained at surgery. The CDR3 loop is CASSGSFYEQYF. The CDR3 DNA sequence: TGTGCCAGCAGTGGTTCGTTCTACGAGCAGTACTTC.